This T cell receptor beta chain was sequenced in a study of graft-versus-host responses after intestinal transplantation (dated by TCRdb to about 2021). In terms of the full investigation: Recipients received multivisceral, liver-intestinal, or isolated intestinal transplants. Donor T cell macrochimerism was defined as a peak of at least 4% donor T cells among recipient peripheral blood mononuclear cells. All recipients received anti-thymocyte globulin induction followed by maintenance tacrolimus and steroids for around three years. To identify alloreactive clones, pre-transplant mixed lymphocyte reaction products were sequenced and compared with unstimulated pre-transplant donor and recipient T cells. Rather than going through the commercial service, samples from a few later patients were sequenced in-house on an Illumina MiSeq and processed with MiXCR. Bulk TCR-beta CDR3 sequencing was used to track graft-versus-host and host-versus-graft alloreactive T cell clones in the graft, circulation and bone marrow after intestinal transplantation. A cohort of about 25 intestinal transplant recipients, including one retransplant, was enrolled, and 3 patients lacking pretransplant specimens were excluded. Results the study describes overall, beyond this receptor: In patients with donor T cell macrochimerism, the allografts had high GvH to HvG T cell clonal ratios. GvH clones were detected in recipient bone marrow, and some of these GvH clones were observed earlier in ileal mucosa or blood, consistent with an intestinal mucosal origin. Early after transplant, peak levels of circulating GvH clones were found to be associated with declines in HvG clones. Conclusions were limited by the relatively low number and heterogeneity of intestinal transplant patients.

The time point label here, explained by the study, means: cells obtained before transplantation from donor or recipient. CD3+CD4+ and CD3+CD8+ populations were FACS-sorted from unstimulated pre-transplant donor and recipient cells taken from spleen or lymph nodes. Libraries were made using the immunoSEQ multiplex PCR assay. For most patients, genomic DNA was isolated using the Qiagen DNeasy Blood and Tissue Kit and was shipped frozen to Adaptive Biotechnologies for TCR sequencing. For most patients, high-throughput TCR-beta CDR3 sequencing of genomic DNA was performed by Adaptive Biotechnologies. From the authors' description of their analysis: TCR sequencing data for over 15 patients were retrieved from Adaptive's ImmunoSEQ software; a few other patients were processed with MiXCR and VDJtools. To correct CD4 versus CD8 sorting errors, sequences present in both subsets at a frequency ratio below 5:1 were removed. CDR3 nucleotide sequences shared by donor and recipient were removed because the origin of these sequences could not be assigned. Alloreactive clones required at least 2-fold expansion over unstimulated cells and minimum CFSE-low frequency of 0.002% (template counts) or 0.001% (read counts). Mappable clones were those detected in sequenced pre-transplant spleen, lymph node, or MLR CFSE-low populations of the donor or recipient. Cumulative frequency of alloreactive clones was calculated as a percentage of all sequences weighted by copy number. TCRdb took this table from immuneACCESS and kept in-frame rearrangements with V and J called. Such tables lack part of the clones; where checked against another copy, unresolved V genes explain under half of the gap, and the rest is unexplained. From that table come the V and J calls and clone size; the DNA was used to work out D and trimming. In all, the sample holds about 71,000 clones, and about nine tenths of those were seen once. The ten largest clonotypes hold 1.3% of the sample.

As regards this clone: Its antigen target is currently unknown. Base qualities are missing; no much larger clone stands one base away.

Reading the germline V gene (reference sequence) gives CDR1 MNHEY and CDR2 SMNVEV. Germline trimming: 8 bases from V, 0 bases from J; junction bases outside gene matches: 4. The CDR3 spans 13 residues, from the cysteine through the phenylalanine. Of the read, only the CDR3 DNA is kept; its 39 bases are in frame from base 1. This specimen was unstimulated CD8+ T cells sorted from spleen or lymph node cells, taken before intestinal transplant. This sequence was found in a human donor who received an intestinal transplant. The rearranged chain carries TRBV27 and TRBJ2-7; the junction holds 7 bases that match TRBD1. The DNA sequence is as follows: TGTGCCAGCCGGACAGGCCACTCCTACGAGCAGTACTTC. This gives the protein CASRTGHSYEQYF.